This T cell receptor (beta chain) emerged from a study of blood T cell repertoires in COVID-19. The overall study: COVID-19 samples, acute and convalescent, were from the United States, Italy and Spain. Sources were T cells, B-cell-depleted T cells, or PBMCs; the material itself was cDNA or gDNA.

The V end was cut by 10 bases, the J end by 4 bases, with 20 bases between. This CDR3 spans 14 amino acids. How the authors handled the data: Amplification with reference gene primers provided the estimates of nucleated cell counts. Assay: immunoSEQ multiplex PCR; the TCRdb copy retains only in-frame clones and omits some. Clonal size and the V and J genes are those of that table, whereas D and trimming came from the DNA. Of 100,000 or so clones listed, roughly four fifths were seen once; the top ten hold 8% to 10%. The sequence came from a woman in her seventies with acute or convalescent COVID-19. V and J are TRBV5-3 and TRBJ1-2, with D maybe TRBD1 (5 bases). TRBV5-3 is sorted into the ORF group, with uncertain function. Sequenced sample: peripheral blood. The CDR3 DNA reads as TGTGCCTTTGAAGGTGGGGGGAGCGGCTATGGCTACACCTTC. Amino acids: CAFEGGGSGYGYTF.